The clone carrying this T cell receptor beta chain has only one observation. Its target is unknown. The data derive from a study of cytotoxic CD8 clonotypes in ibrutinib-treated CLL. V was clipped by 3 bases and J by 0 bases, with 12 bases between them. The CDR3 spans 16 residues. Germline V CDR1 and CDR2: SEHNR, FQNEAQ (reference sequence). Study-level findings and limits: There were differences in sampling times between sustained-remission and progressing patients. Clonality increased at ibrutinib response, then returned toward baseline at progression.

The method was immunoSEQ multiplex PCR; TCRdb's version includes in-frame clones alone and lacks a portion of them. The sample carries under 200,000 clones, approximately 80% recorded once. The sequencing used PBMCs, collected after 24 months of ibrutinib treatment. The chain carries TRBV7-9 and TRBJ1-5; possible D gene TRBD1, 6 bases. The sequence was obtained from a human donor with chronic lymphocytic leukemia. The DNA for the CDR3 is TGTGCCAGCAGCTTGAATACAGGGAATAGCAATCAGCCCCAGCATTTT. The encoded protein is CASSLNTGNSNQPQHF.